A selection of T cell receptor beta chains follows, all from one sample in a study of cytomegalovirus exposure and HLA in healthy donors. Using immunoSEQ multiplex PCR, the repertoire was profiled, and TCRdb retains in-frame clones only, with some absent. The table includes 130,000 or so clones, approximately 80% detected once. Sequences were obtained from PBMCs. These receptors were taken from a woman aged 40 to 50 in good health and CMV-seronegative. CDR3s include the opening cysteine and the closing phenylalanine or tryptophan. A D gene is named only where the DNA matches it firmly. Size is omitted from some rows. Given values are once, few, many or a class for expanded clones.

-	TRBV7-9	-	TRBJ1-2	CASSALGGDYNYGYTF	TGTGCCAGCAGCGCCTTGGGAGGGGACTATAACTATGGCTACACCTTC
-	TRBV30	-	TRBJ1-1	CAWSLGVGNTEAFF	TGTGCCTGGAGCCTCGGTGTCGGGAACACTGAAGCTTTCTTT
-	TRBV19	-	TRBJ1-2	CASSSHWGANGYTF	TGTGCCAGTAGTTCGCATTGGGGCGCTAATGGCTACACCTTC
-	TRBV5-6	-	TRBJ2-1	CASSLVVNEQFF	TGTGCCAGCAGCTTGGTCGTGAATGAGCAGTTCTTC
-	TRBV12-5	-	TRBJ2-7	CASGPSRTERRSSYEQYF	TGTGCTAGTGGTCCTTCTCGGACCGAACGGAGGAGCTCCTACGAGCAGTACTTC
-	TRBV28	TRBD2	TRBJ2-2	CASSLKGLAGVRELFF	TGTGCCAGCAGTTTAAAGGGCCTAGCGGGGGTTCGGGAGCTGTTTTTT
-	TRBV4-3	-	TRBJ1-3	CASSQESVRRSGNTIYF	TGCGCCAGCAGCCAAGAGAGTGTCCGGAGGTCTGGAAACACCATATATTTT
-	TRBV28	TRBD1	TRBJ2-7	CASSPGQVPPSF	TGTGCCAGCAGTCCAGGACAGGTCCCTCCTAGCTTC
-	TRBV6-1	-	TRBJ1-1	CASSTATNTEAFF	TGTGCCAGCAGTACAGCAACGAACACTGAAGCTTTCTTT
-	TRBV5-1	-	TRBJ2-2	CASSLLLNTGELFF	TGCGCCAGCAGCTTACTCCTAAACACCGGGGAGCTGTTTTTT
-	TRBV29-1	-	TRBJ2-5	CSVRTYQETQYF	TGCAGCGTACGGACATACCAAGAGACCCAGTACTTC
once	TRBV11-2	TRBD1	TRBJ1-2	CASSFLEGAGYTF	TGTGCCAGCAGCTTTCTTGAGGGGGCAGGCTACACCTTC
-	TRBV7-2	-	TRBJ2-7	CASSLVAAYEQYF	TGTGCCAGCAGCTTAGTGGCAGCCTACGAGCAGTACTTC
-	TRBV27	-	TRBJ2-7	CASSLWDTPYEQYF	TGTGCCAGCAGTTTATGGGACACCCCCTACGAGCAGTACTTC
-	TRBV9	TRBD1	TRBJ1-2	CASSEQGAGYGYTF	TGTGCCAGCAGCGAACAGGGGGCCGGCTATGGCTACACCTTC
few	TRBV6-1	-	TRBJ2-7	CASSFEQYF	TGTGCCAGCAGCTTCGAGCAGTACTTC
-	TRBV25-1	-	TRBJ2-7	CASSVKTDLSYEQYF	TGTGCCAGCAGTGTTAAGACAGACCTCTCCTACGAGCAGTACTTC
-	TRBV4-1	-	TRBJ1-1	CASSHELMNTEAFF	TGCGCCAGCAGCCATGAGTTGATGAACACTGAAGCTTTCTTT
-	TRBV15	TRBD2	TRBJ2-1	CATSSTGGINEQFF	TGTGCCACCAGCAGCACGGGGGGGATCAATGAGCAGTTCTTC
-	TRBV7-2	-	TRBJ1-6	CASSSETGFSPLHF	TGTGCCAGCAGCTCTGAAACAGGGTTTTCACCCCTCCACTTT
-	TRBV5-6	-	TRBJ1-3	CASSTWTVGNTIYF	TGTGCCAGCAGCACCTGGACAGTAGGAAACACCATATATTTT
few	TRBV6-5	-	TRBJ1-6	CASSPTSYNSPLHF	TGTGCCAGCAGCCCCACAAGTTATAATTCACCCCTCCACTTT
few	TRBV5-1	-	TRBJ1-1	CASSLERNTEAFF	TGCGCCAGCAGCTTGGAGAGGAACACTGAAGCTTTCTTT
-	TRBV7-6	TRBD1	TRBJ1-1	CASSNNRGGEAFF	TGTGCCAGCAGCAATAACAGGGGGGGTGAAGCTTTCTTT
-	TRBV19	TRBD1	TRBJ1-5	CASSIFLRSTGAQPQHF	TGTGCCAGTAGTATATTTCTACGGTCGACAGGGGCCCAGCCCCAGCATTTT
-	TRBV11-2	TRBD1	TRBJ2-5	CASSLVMGDREGQETQYF	TGTGCCAGCAGCTTAGTCATGGGGGACAGGGAAGGCCAAGAGACCCAGTACTTC
-	TRBV6-1	-	TRBJ2-6	CASRSVSGANVLTF	TGTGCCAGCAGGAGTGTTTCCGGGGCCAACGTCCTGACTTTC
-	TRBV6-4	-	TRBJ2-6	CASSGGSYSGANVLTF	TGTGCCAGCAGTGGGGGCTCGTACTCTGGGGCCAACGTCCTGACTTTC
-	TRBV10-3	-	TRBJ2-7	CAITGTQRDEQYF	TGTGCCATAACCGGTACCCAGCGGGACGAGCAGTACTTC
few	TRBV5-6	-	TRBJ2-1	CASTSFGGALYEQFF	TGTGCCAGCACCTCCTTTGGGGGGGCTCTTTATGAGCAGTTCTTC
-	TRBV5-1	-	TRBJ2-5	CASSLAGGARVETQYF	TGCGCCAGCAGCTTGGCCGGTGGAGCTCGCGTTGAGACCCAGTACTTC
many	TRBV6-4	-	TRBJ1-1	CASSPTGNTEAFF	TGTGCCAGCAGCCCGACAGGGAACACTGAAGCTTTCTTT
-	TRBV6-1	TRBD1	TRBJ2-7	CASSAGGTGFYEQYF	TGTGCCAGCAGTGCAGGGGGAACGGGGTTCTACGAGCAGTACTTC
-	TRBV29-1	-	TRBJ1-1	CSVERILNTEAFF	TGCAGCGTTGAGAGGATTCTGAACACTGAAGCTTTCTTT
-	TRBV27	TRBD1	TRBJ1-2	CASSLLPGQHPYGYTF	TGTGCCAGCAGTTTGCTCCCGGGACAGCACCCCTATGGCTACACCTTC
-	TRBV5-1	-	TRBJ1-1	CASSLPGSTEAFF	TGCGCCAGCAGCCTTCCAGGGTCCACTGAAGCTTTCTTT
-	TRBV14	TRBD1	TRBJ2-5	CASSQEPRGTRETQYF	TGTGCCAGCAGCCAAGAACCCAGGGGGACCCGAGAGACCCAGTACTTC
-	TRBV5-6	-	TRBJ1-2	CASSLASYGYTF	TGTGCCAGCAGCTTGGCCAGCTATGGCTACACCTTC
-	TRBV5-4	-	TRBJ1-4	CASSSTSRVDEKLFF	TGTGCCAGCAGCTCTACGAGCAGGGTTGATGAAAAACTGTTTTTT
-	TRBV29-1	-	TRBJ2-7	CSVVSQGGHYEQYF	TGCAGCGTCGTGAGTCAGGGAGGTCACTACGAGCAGTACTTC
-	TRBV18	TRBD1	TRBJ2-5	CASSTYPGTGLGAQETQYF	TGTGCCAGCTCAACGTATCCCGGGACAGGGCTTGGGGCCCAAGAGACCCAGTACTTC
-	TRBV6-5	TRBD1	TRBJ1-2	CASSRQGANYGYTF	TGTGCCAGCAGTCGACAGGGGGCGAACTATGGCTACACCTTC